These 21 T cell receptor beta chains share one sample of origin, sequenced in a study of blood T cell repertoires in COVID-19. The assay was immunoSEQ multiplex PCR, and TCRdb's table has in-frame clones only and misses some. The table shows over 120,000 clones, with about 86% occurring only once. The sequencing sample was made of PBMCs or T cells enriched from blood (not recorded which). The receptors were gathered from a middle-aged man who had recovered from COVID-19.

This chain links TRBV25-1 with TRBJ1-1; TRBD1 matches at 7 bases. J lost 3 bases, V lost 3 bases, and 7 bases had no gene match. This CDR3 is built from 15 residues. Germline V gene lookup returns CDR1 MGHDK and CDR2 SYGVNS. CDR3 sequence: CASSDVLQGDTEAFF. As DNA, the CDR3 is TGTGCCAGCAGTGATGTGCTGCAGGGGGACACTGAAGCTTTCTTT.

The chain has TRBV6-5 and TRBJ1-2; TRBD1 aligns across 8 bases. With V trimmed by 6 bases and J by 8 bases, 11 bases remained unmatched. CDR1 is MNHEY, CDR2 SVGAGI, per germline. The CDR3 length is 14 residues. CDR3 amino acids: CASRQLDRGEGYTF. The CDR3 nucleotides are TGTGCCAGCAGACAACTTGACAGGGGAGAGGGCTACACCTTC.

The rearrangement links TRBV7-2 to TRBJ2-1; 8 bases align to TRBD1. From germline, CDR1 is SGHTA and CDR2 FQGNSA. The CDR3 is 19 amino acids. J lost 1 base, V lost 1 base, and 12 bases had no gene match. The CDR3, as DNA: TGTGCCAGCAGCTTAGTGGCAGGGGGCCTTAGAATTTCCTACAATGAGCAGTTCTTC. This gives the protein CASSLVAGGLRISYNEQFF.

The V and J genes are TRBV28 and TRBJ2-3, with 7 bases lining up with TRBD2. Germline lookup yields CDR1 MDHEN and CDR2 SYDVKM. J lost 0 bases, V lost 3 bases, and 6 bases had no gene match. CDR3 length: 16 amino acids. The CDR3 nucleotides are TGTGCCAGCAGTTTCTGGGGGGGTGCTAGCACAGATACGCAGTATTTT. It codes for CASSFWGGASTDTQYF.

In nucleotides, the CDR3 is TGTGCCAGCAGCCAACTACAGGGGACCACTGAAGCTTTCTTT. It yields the protein CASSQLQGTTEAFF. This chain uses TRBV3-1 (or the pseudogene TRBV3-2) with TRBJ1-1, with 7 bases lining up with TRBD1. V lost 2 bases and J lost 4; bases outside the gene matches: 4. This CDR3 spans 14 amino acids. Germline CDR1 LGHDT, CDR2 YNNKEL (reference sequence).

This clone was recorded a few times. V gene TRBV9 combines with J gene TRBJ1-2; D is undetermined. V was pared by 4 bases and J by 2 bases, with 15 bases between. This CDR3 has 15 residues. CDR1 is SGDLS and CDR2 is YYNGEE in the germline V gene. CDR3 loop: CASSPNTLGNYGYTF. The DNA for the CDR3 is TGTGCCAGCAGCCCAAACACCCTCGGGAACTATGGCTACACCTTC.

The J gene is TRBJ1-2, the V gene TRBV6-5; 8 nucleotides line up with TRBD1. The CDR3 loop spans 14 amino acids. Trimming at V came to 2 bases and at J to 3 bases, leaving 2 bases not matched to a gene. The germline gives CDR1 MNHEY, CDR2 SVGAGI. The CDR3 nucleotides read TGTGCCAGCAGTTACAGGACAGGGCACTATGGCTACACCTTC. It encodes CASSYRTGHYGYTF.

This sequence joins TRBV6-2 or TRBV6-3 and TRBJ2-7; D possibly corresponds to TRBD1 (7 bases). Germline lookup yields CDR1 MNHEY and CDR2 SVGEGT. This CDR3 spans 14 amino acids. Trimming cost V 2 bases and J 3 bases, with 11 bases left between them. CDR3 protein: CASSYTQGGYEQYF. The CDR3 DNA reads TGTGCCAGCAGTTACACGCAGGGGGGCTACGAGCAGTACTTC.

The V and J genes are TRBV27 and TRBJ1-6; D call uncertain. CDR3 size: 13 residues. The ends were cut back, 3 bases at V and 8 bases at J, with 8 bases in the middle. Germline assignment: CDR1 MNHEY and CDR2 SMNVEV (reference sequence). CDR3 coding DNA: TGTGCCAGCAGTTTCCGTCCTGATTCACCCCTCCACTTT. It yields the protein CASSFRPDSPLHF.

V is TRBV9 and J is TRBJ2-1, with 10 bases lining up with TRBD1. CDR1 is SGDLS, CDR2 YYNGEE, per germline. This CDR3 is built from 15 residues. V dropped 0 bases and J dropped 3; count of bases not matched to a gene: 0. The CDR3 region has the DNA TGTGCCAGCAGCGTAGGGGACAGGGGCTACAATGAGCAGTTCTTC. The encoded protein is CASSVGDRGYNEQFF.

The CDR3 spells CASSPIGQGRTDTQYF. CDR3 DNA: TGTGCCAGCTCACCTATCGGACAGGGTCGCACAGATACGCAGTATTTT. J is TRBJ2-3 and V is TRBV18; TRBD1 matches 8 bases. The CDR3 has 16 residues. Per germline, CDR1 KGHSH and CDR2 LQKENI. V trimming: 3 bases; J trimming: 1 base; junction bases outside the gene matches: 6. Full variable domain (missing parts from reference TRBV18 and TRBJ2-3): NAGVMQNPRHLVRRRGQEARLRCSPMKGHSHVYWYRQLPEEGLKFMVYLQKENIIDESGMPKERFSAEFPKEGPSILRIQQVVRGDSAAYFCASSPIGQGRTDTQYFGPGTRLTVL.

Here the CDR3 reads CASSYLGGSQPQHF. The CDR3 DNA is TGTGCCAGCAGTTACTTGGGGGGTAGTCAGCCCCAGCATTTT. The chain combines TRBV6-2 or TRBV6-3 with TRBJ1-5, with D maybe TRBD1 (5 bases). V dropped 1 base and J dropped 6 bases, with 10 bases sitting between them. This CDR3 has 14 residues. Germline CDR1 and CDR2: MNHEY and SVGEGT.

V and J are TRBV14 and TRBJ1-3; D gene ambiguous. There are 13 residues in the CDR3. Germline CDR1 reads SGHDN; CDR2 reads FVKESK. The ends were cut back, 4 bases at V and 0 bases at J, with 4 bases in the middle. The CDR3 DNA sequence: TGTGCCAGCAGCCTATACTCTGGAAACACCATATATTTT. This encodes CASSLYSGNTIYF.

V gene TRBV28 combines with J gene TRBJ2-1, with 8 bases that match TRBD2. The V and J ends lost 2 bases and 7 bases, in that order; junction bases with no gene match: 7. CDR1 MDHEN and CDR2 SYDVKM come from the germline V gene. The CDR3 is 15 residues long. Written as DNA, the CDR3 is TGTGCCAGCAGTTTAATGGGACTAGGTACGAATGAGCAGTTCTTC. Its protein product is CASSLMGLGTNEQFF. Full variable domain (outside the CDR3, taken from reference TRBV28 and TRBJ2-1): DVKVTQSSRYLVKRTGEKVFLECVQDMDHENMFWYRQDPGLGLRLIYFSYDVKMKEKGDIPEGYSVSREKKERFSLILESASTNQTSMYLCASSLMGLGTNEQFFGPGTRLTVL.

This clone was seen only a few times. The chain has TRBV28 and TRBJ1-4, with D unclear. CDR1 is MDHEN and CDR2 is SYDVKM in the germline V gene. This CDR3 comprises 15 residues. V was pared by 7 bases and J by 2 bases, with 14 bases between. The CDR3 loop reads CASIKTLETNEKLFF. The CDR3 nucleotides are TGTGCCAGCATCAAAACGCTGGAGACTAATGAAAAACTGTTTTTT.

V gene TRBV7-3 combines with J gene TRBJ2-1, with 12 bases identical to TRBD2. The CDR3 covers 16 residues. CDR1 is SGHTA, CDR2 FQGTGA, per germline. V dropped 5 bases and J dropped 10; count of bases not matched to a gene: 12. The CDR3 sequence is CASSDPSGGASSEQFF. Written as DNA, the CDR3 is TGTGCCAGCAGCGACCCTAGCGGGGGGGCCTCGTCCGAGCAGTTCTTC.

This clone was recorded once. The DNA for the CDR3 is TGTGCCAGCAGTGACGAGAGGCAGGGGAAAACCTATGGCTACACCTTC. This translates into CASSDERQGKTYGYTF. J is TRBJ1-2 and V is TRBV2, with D possibly being TRBD1 (6 bases). CDR3 size: 16 residues. Trimming removed 3 bases from V and 4 bases from J, with 18 bases in between. Germline V gene data show CDR1 as SNHLY and CDR2 as FYNNEI. The full variable domain, its missing parts supplied by reference TRBV2 and TRBJ1-2, is EPEVTQTPSHQVTQMGQEVILRCVPISNHLYFYWYRQILGQKVEFLVSFYNNEISEKSEIFDDQFSVERPDGSNFTLKIRSTKLEDSAMYFCASSDERQGKTYGYTFGSGTRLTVV.

The gene calls are TRBV4-2 and TRBJ1-2; 9 bases map to TRBD1. The V segment lost 3 bases and the J segment 6 bases; nucleotides outside the gene matches: 2. CDR3 length: 13 residues. The germline gives CDR1 LGHNA, CDR2 YNFKEQ. The CDR3 protein is CASSQGQGDGYTF. The DNA for the CDR3 is TGTGCCAGCAGCCAGGGACAGGGCGATGGCTACACCTTC.

This chain links TRBV7-3 with TRBJ2-2; weak D call: TRBD1 (6 bases). The CDR3 sequence is 16 residues long. The germline CDR1 and CDR2 sequences are SGHTA and FQGTGA. The germline V and J ends were trimmed by 5 bases and 1 base, with 14 bases remaining between them. CDR3: CASSIAGAQNTGELFF. The CDR3 coding sequence is TGTGCCAGCAGCATCGCAGGGGCGCAGAACACCGGGGAGCTGTTTTTT. Combining the CDR3 with reference TRBV7-3 and TRBJ2-2 gives the whole variable domain GAGVSQTPSNKVTEKGKYVELRCDPISGHTALYWYRQSLGQGPEFLIYFQGTGAADDSGLPNDRFFAVRPEGSVSTLKIQRTERGDSAVYLCASSIAGAQNTGELFFGEGSRLTVL.

The rearrangement uses TRBV24-1 and TRBJ1-5, with D hard to call. Per the germline V gene, CDR1 is KGHDR and CDR2 is SFDVKD. The V gene lost 0 bases and the J gene lost 1 base, with 12 bases spanning the gap. The CDR3 runs to 17 residues. CDR3 bases: TGTGCCACCAGTGATTTGAACGGAGGATCGAGCAATCAGCCCCAGCATTTT. Amino acids: CATSDLNGGSSNQPQHF.

The chain is built from TRBV20-1 and TRBJ1-3; TRBD1 matches at 7 bases. The CDR3 runs 16 residues. Trimming cost V 3 bases and J 3 bases; bases outside gene matches: 11. Germline loops: CDR1 DFQATT, CDR2 SNEGSKA (reference sequence). The DNA for the CDR3 is TGCAGTGCTAGTACCACAGGGGAAGGTAATGGAAACACCATATATTTT. Its protein is CSASTTGEGNGNTIYF.